This T cell receptor (beta chain) was identified during a study of metastatic and nonmetastatic thyroid tumors. Background on the study: Blood and tumor or nodule tissue repertoires from malignant and benign thyroid patients were compared. Study-wide points: It was reported that TCR beta diversity was significantly higher in malignant thyroid tumors than benign nodules, in blood and tumor.

Original processing notes: Clinicopathological groups of papillary thyroid cancer showed CDR3 differences that were used to build a distant-metastasis classifier. TCRdb re-called clones via MiXCR from the PCR reads. TCRdb's processing, not the study's, gives the V and J calls here. Of just over 20,000 clones listed, roughly 12% are singletons. Germline V gene sequence: CDR1 MNHNS, CDR2 SASEGT. The V end was cut by 5 bases, the J end by 6 bases, with 14 bases between. The CDR3 is 14 amino acids. Patients were all untreated before their thyroid surgery. This clone was seen ten or more times. The antigen is not known.

The sequencing input was blood. V and J are TRBV6-1 and TRBJ2-4; D remains ambiguous. The sequence was collected from a female donor with papillary thyroid cancer or a benign thyroid nodule (not recorded which). Some clones in this sample may be carry-over from other donors' samples. The CDR3 spells CASSSELSRNIQYF. In nucleotides, the CDR3 is TGTGCCAGCAGTAGCGAACTCAGTCGAAACATTCAGTACTTC.